This T cell receptor (beta chain) came from a study of cytomegalovirus exposure and HLA in healthy donors. Use of 60 Vbeta and 13 Jbeta primers characterized the PCR. Produced via immunoSEQ multiplex PCR; TCRdb's table is partial and in-frame only. The sample contains under 200,000 clones, approximately 79% of which appear only once. Looked up from germline, CDR1 is SGHTA and CDR2 is FQGNSA. With 5 bases clipped from V and 8 bases from J, the junction kept 9 bases outside the gene matches. The CDR3 runs 14 residues. The clonotype comes from a man aged 50 to 60 in good health and CMV-seropositive. Material: PBMCs. The rearrangement joins TRBV7-2 to TRBJ1-2; 9 positions match TRBD1. The CDR3 bases are TGTGCCAGCAGCCCAGTGGGACAGGGTACGGGCTACACCTTC. Translated: CASSPVGQGTGYTF.